The 10 T cell receptor beta chains in this list originate from one sample, sequenced in a study of T-cell memory formation after mild COVID-19. Each CDR3 protein is one row after TCRdb ran MiXCR on the 5' RACE reads. Found here are 450,000 to 650,000 distinct CDR3 sequences, 20% of them singletons; the top ten hold approximately 12%. Sequenced input: PBMCs or a T cell subset sorted from them (not recorded which). These receptors originate from an adult woman who had mild COVID-19 (a few samples of this study predate the infection). Cell type and time point are not known.

This clonotype came up a few times. The chain joins TRBV7-3 to TRBJ2-1; 8 bases map to TRBD1. The germline V gene has CDR1 SGHTA and CDR2 FQGTGA. The trim removed 1 base at V and 0 bases at J, leaving 20 bases unmatched. The CDR3 extends over 22 amino acids. CDR3 in amino acids: CASSLIGWAGGPMLSSYNEQFF. DNA of the CDR3: TGTGCCAGCAGCTTAATTGGTTGGGCAGGGGGCCCAATGTTGAGCTCCTACAATGAGCAGTTCTTC. Full variable domain (rest looked up from reference TRBV7-3 and TRBJ2-1): GAGVSQTPSNKVTEKGKYVELRCDPISGHTALYWYRQSLGQGPEFLIYFQGTGAADDSGLPNDRFFAVRPEGSVSTLKIQRTERGDSAVYLCASSLIGWAGGPMLSSYNEQFFGPGTRLTVL.

This clonotype was seen once. One base away lies a much larger clone, so this may be a sequencing read error. The chain employs TRBV5-1 and TRBJ1-1; 7 positions agree with TRBD1. Germline values: CDR1 SGHRS, CDR2 YFSETQ. Unmatched junction bases numbered 3, after V lost 0 bases and J lost 4 bases. The CDR3 runs 14 residues. CDR3 nucleotide sequence: TGCGCCAGCAGCTTGGGTGAGGGGGCCACTGAAGCTTTCTTT. This encodes CASSLGEGATEAFF.

The CDR3, as DNA: TGTGCCAGCAGTCTCTCCCCAGGAGGGGGGACCGGGGAGCTGTTTTTT. Translation gives CASSLSPGGGTGELFF. The V call is TRBV7-3, the J call TRBJ2-2; D may correspond to TRBD1 or TRBD2 (6 bases each). V was shortened by 6 bases and J by 5 bases, with 19 bases between the two germline ends. Germline-derived CDR1 and CDR2 are SGHTA and FQGTGA. There are 16 residues in the CDR3.

This clonotype was seen a handful of times. As DNA, the CDR3 is TGTGCCAGCAGCTTCCGCGGCACAGCCTTTAGGGGGAACACTGAAGCTTTCTTT. It specifies CASSFRGTAFRGNTEAFF. The chain joins TRBV11-1 to TRBJ1-1; perhaps TRBD1 as D (5 bases). V was trimmed by 3 bases and J by 1 base, leaving 21 bases between them. Germline assignment: CDR1 SGHAT and CDR2 FQDESV (reference sequence). The length of the CDR3 is 18 residues.

J is TRBJ2-1 and V is TRBV5-6; tentatively, D is TRBD2 (5 bases). The CDR3 runs 16 residues. V was trimmed by 3 bases and J by 0 bases, leaving 13 bases between them. Per the germline V gene, CDR1 is SGHDT and CDR2 is YYEEEE. CDR3 residues: CASSSSRGSSYNEQFF. The DNA for the CDR3 is TGTGCCAGCAGCTCGAGTCGGGGAAGCTCCTACAATGAGCAGTTCTTC.

This clonotype was picked up a small number of times. The V call is TRBV11-2, the J call TRBJ2-1, with 8 bases matching TRBD2. CDR1 and CDR2 from the germline V gene are SGHAT and FQNNGV. With 5 bases clipped from V and 3 bases from J, the junction kept 6 bases outside the gene matches. The CDR3 has 15 amino acids. CDR3: CASSPDGGGYNEQFF. CDR3 nucleotides: TGTGCCAGCAGCCCAGACGGGGGGGGCTACAATGAGCAGTTCTTC.

The rearrangement links TRBV29-1 to TRBJ2-3; D not certain. The CDR3 extends over 13 amino acids. V was trimmed by 0 bases and J by 5 bases, leaving 9 bases between them. The germline V gene has CDR1 SQVTM and CDR2 ANQGSEA. The CDR3 region has the DNA TGCAGCGTTGAAGAGCCCCTGGGAGATACGCAGTATTTT. Its protein product is CSVEEPLGDTQYF.

The genes are TRBV4-2 and TRBJ2-6; D unclear. The germline V gene has CDR1 LGHNA and CDR2 YNFKEQ. Trimming shortened V by 0 bases and J by 0 bases, and 3 bases separated the two germline ends. This CDR3 comprises 15 residues. The chain's CDR3 is CASSQEHSGANVLTF. The CDR3 DNA sequence: TGTGCCAGCAGCCAAGAACACTCTGGGGCCAACGTCCTGACTTTC.

This clonotype showed up just a few times. The rearrangement links TRBV7-2 to TRBJ2-7; D tentatively fits TRBD1 or TRBD2 (5 bases each). The CDR3 totals 15 residues. V shed 0 bases and J shed 4 bases, with 13 bases lying between them. Germline V gene lookup returns CDR1 SGHTA and CDR2 FQGNSA. The CDR3 nucleotides read TGTGCCAGCAGCTTAGCGGGGGTTGGGGTTTACGAGCAGTACTTC. Protein product: CASSLAGVGVYEQYF.

This clonotype appeared a few times. This chain connects TRBV7-2 to TRBJ1-2; D gene uncertain. Germline V gives CDR1 SGHTA, CDR2 FQGNSA. The CDR3 contains 13 residues. Trimming removed 2 bases at V and 5 bases at J, with 9 bases between. The CDR3 reads CASSLNSRYGYTF. The CDR3 DNA follows: TGTGCCAGCAGCTTAAATTCGAGATATGGCTACACCTTC. The complete variable domain, with remaining parts taken from reference TRBV7-2 and TRBJ1-2, reads GAGVSQSPSNKVTEKGKDVELRCDPISGHTALYWYRQSLGQGLEFLIYFQGNSAPDKSGLPSDRFSAERTGGSVSTLTIQRTQQEDSAVYLCASSLNSRYGYTFGSGTRLTVV.